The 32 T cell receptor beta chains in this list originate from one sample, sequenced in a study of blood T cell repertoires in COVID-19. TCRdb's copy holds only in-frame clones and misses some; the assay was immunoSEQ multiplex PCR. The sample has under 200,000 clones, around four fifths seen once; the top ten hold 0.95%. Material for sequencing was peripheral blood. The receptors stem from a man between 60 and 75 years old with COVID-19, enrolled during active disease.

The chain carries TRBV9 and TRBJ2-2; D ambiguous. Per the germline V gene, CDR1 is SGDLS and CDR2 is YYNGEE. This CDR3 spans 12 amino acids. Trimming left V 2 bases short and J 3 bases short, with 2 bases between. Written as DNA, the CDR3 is TGTGCCAGCAGCGTCGACACCGGGGAGCTGTTTTTT. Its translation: CASSVDTGELFF.

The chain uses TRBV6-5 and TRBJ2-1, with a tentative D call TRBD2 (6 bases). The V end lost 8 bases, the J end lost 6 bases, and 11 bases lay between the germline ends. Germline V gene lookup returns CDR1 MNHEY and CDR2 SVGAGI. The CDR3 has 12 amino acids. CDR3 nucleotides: TGTGCCAGCGGCGGGATCCGCAATGAGCAGTTCTTC. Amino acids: CASGGIRNEQFF.

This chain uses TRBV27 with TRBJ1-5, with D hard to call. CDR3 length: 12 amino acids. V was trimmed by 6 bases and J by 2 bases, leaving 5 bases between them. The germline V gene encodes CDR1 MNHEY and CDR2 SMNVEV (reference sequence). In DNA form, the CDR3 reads TGTGCCAGCAGAGAGGGCAATCAGCCCCAGCATTTT. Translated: CASREGNQPQHF.

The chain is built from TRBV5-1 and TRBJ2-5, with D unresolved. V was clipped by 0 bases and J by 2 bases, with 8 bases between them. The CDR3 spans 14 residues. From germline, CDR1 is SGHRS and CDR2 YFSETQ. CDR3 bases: TGCGCCAGCAGCTTGGGTTCCGGGCAAGAGACCCAGTACTTC. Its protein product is CASSLGSGQETQYF.

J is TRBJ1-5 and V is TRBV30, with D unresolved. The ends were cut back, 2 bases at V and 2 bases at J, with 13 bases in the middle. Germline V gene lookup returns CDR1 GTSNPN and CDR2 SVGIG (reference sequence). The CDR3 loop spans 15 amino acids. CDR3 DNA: TGTGCCTGGAGTAGACATCCCTCGGGCAATCAGCCCCAGCATTTT. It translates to CAWSRHPSGNQPQHF.

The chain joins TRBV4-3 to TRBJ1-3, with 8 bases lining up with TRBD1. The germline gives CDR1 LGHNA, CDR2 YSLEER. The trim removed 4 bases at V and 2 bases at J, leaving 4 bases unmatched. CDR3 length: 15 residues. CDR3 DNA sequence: TGCGCCAGCAGCCTAACGACAGGGGCTGGAAACACCATATATTTT. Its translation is CASSLTTGAGNTIYF.

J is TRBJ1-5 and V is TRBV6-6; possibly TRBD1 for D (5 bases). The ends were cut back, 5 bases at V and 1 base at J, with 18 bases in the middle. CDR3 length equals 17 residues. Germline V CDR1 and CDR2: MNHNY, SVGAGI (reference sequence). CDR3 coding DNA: TGTGCCAGCAGTCCCGCGCGGCAGGGCTTAAGCAATCAGCCCCAGCATTTT. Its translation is CASSPARQGLSNQPQHF.

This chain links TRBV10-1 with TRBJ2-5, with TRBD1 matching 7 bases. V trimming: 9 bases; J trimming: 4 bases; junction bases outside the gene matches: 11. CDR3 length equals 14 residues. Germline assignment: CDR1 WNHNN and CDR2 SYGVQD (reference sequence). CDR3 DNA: TGCGCCAGTTCGACAGGGAAGTTTGGAGAGACCCAGTACTTC. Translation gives CASSTGKFGETQYF.

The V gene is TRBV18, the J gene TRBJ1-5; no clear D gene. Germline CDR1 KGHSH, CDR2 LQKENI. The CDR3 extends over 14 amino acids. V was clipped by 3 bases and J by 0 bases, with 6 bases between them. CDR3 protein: CASSPQNSNQPQHF. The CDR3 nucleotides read TGTGCCAGCTCACCTCAGAATAGCAATCAGCCCCAGCATTTT.

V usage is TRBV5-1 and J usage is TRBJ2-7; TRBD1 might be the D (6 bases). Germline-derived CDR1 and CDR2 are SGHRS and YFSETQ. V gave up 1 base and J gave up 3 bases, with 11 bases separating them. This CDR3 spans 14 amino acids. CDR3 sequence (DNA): TGCGCCAGCAGCTTGCCGACAGGAGGCTACGAGCAGTACTTC. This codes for CASSLPTGGYEQYF.

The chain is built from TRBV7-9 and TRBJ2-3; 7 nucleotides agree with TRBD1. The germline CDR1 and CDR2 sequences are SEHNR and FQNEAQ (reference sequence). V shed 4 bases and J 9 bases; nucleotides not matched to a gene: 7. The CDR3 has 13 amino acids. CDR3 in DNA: TGTGCCAGCAGCTCGAGACAGGGCAAAACGCAGTATTTT. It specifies CASSSRQGKTQYF.

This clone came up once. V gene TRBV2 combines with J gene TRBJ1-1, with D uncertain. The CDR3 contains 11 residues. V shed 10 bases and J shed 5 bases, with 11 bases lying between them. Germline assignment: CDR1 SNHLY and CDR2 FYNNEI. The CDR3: CATSYRTEAFF. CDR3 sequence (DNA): TGTGCCACCTCTTACCGGACTGAAGCTTTCTTT.

The CDR3 DNA reads as TGTGCCAGCAGCCAAGATTGGGGGGGCGGGCAGCCCCAGCATTTT. Amino acids: CASSQDWGGGQPQHF. V and J are TRBV3-1 (or the pseudogene TRBV3-2) and TRBJ1-5, with D tentatively TRBD1 (6 bases). V was trimmed by 0 bases and J by 7 bases, leaving 13 bases between them. CDR3 length equals 15 residues. The germline V gene encodes CDR1 LGHDT and CDR2 YNNKEL (reference sequence).

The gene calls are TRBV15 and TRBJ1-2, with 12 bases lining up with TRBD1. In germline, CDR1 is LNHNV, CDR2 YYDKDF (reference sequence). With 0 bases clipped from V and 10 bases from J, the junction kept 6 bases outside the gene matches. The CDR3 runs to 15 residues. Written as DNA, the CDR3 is TGTGCCACCAGCAGAGAGACCGGGACAGGGGGCACCTACACCTTC. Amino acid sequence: CATSRETGTGGTYTF.

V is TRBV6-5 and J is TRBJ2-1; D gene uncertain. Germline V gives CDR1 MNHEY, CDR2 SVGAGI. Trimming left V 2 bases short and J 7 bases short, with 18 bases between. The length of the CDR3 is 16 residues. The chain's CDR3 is CASSYLQVSTWNEQFF. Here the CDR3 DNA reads TGTGCCAGCAGTTACCTCCAGGTCTCCACTTGGAATGAGCAGTTCTTC.

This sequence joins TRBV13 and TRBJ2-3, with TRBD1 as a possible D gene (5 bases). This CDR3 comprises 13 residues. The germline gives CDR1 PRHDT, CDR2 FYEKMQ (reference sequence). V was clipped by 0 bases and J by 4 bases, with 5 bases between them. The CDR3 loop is CASSLGRADTQYF. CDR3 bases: TGTGCCAGCAGCTTAGGCAGGGCAGATACGCAGTATTTT.

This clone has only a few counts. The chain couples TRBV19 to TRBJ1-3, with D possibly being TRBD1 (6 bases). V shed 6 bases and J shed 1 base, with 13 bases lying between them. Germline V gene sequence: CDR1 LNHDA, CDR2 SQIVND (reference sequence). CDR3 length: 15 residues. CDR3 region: CASSSLTGSGNTIYF. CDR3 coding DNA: TGTGCCAGTAGCTCCCTTACAGGGTCTGGAAACACCATATATTTT. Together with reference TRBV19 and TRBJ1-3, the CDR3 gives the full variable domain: DGGITQSPKYLFRKEGQNVTLSCEQNLNHDAMYWYRQDPGQGLRLIYYSQIVNDFQKGDIAEGYSVSREKKESFPLTVTSAQKNPTAFYLCASSSLTGSGNTIYFGEGSWLTVV.

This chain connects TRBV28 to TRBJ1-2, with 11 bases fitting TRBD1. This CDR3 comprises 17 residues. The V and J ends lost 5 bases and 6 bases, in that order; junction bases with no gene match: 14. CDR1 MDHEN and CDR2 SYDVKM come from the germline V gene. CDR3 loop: CASSVTGTGGLFDGYTF. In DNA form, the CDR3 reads TGTGCCAGCAGTGTCACCGGGACAGGGGGTTTGTTCGATGGCTACACCTTC.

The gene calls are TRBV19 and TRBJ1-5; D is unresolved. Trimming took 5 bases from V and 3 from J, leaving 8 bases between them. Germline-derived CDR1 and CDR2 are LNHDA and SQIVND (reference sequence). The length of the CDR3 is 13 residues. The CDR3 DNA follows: TGTGCCAGTAGTTTGCAGGACAATCAGCCCCAGCATTTT. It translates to CASSLQDNQPQHF.

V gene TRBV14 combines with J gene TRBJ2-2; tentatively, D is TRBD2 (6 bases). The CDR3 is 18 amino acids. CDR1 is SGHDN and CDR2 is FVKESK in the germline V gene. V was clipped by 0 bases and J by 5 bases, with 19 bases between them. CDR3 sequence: CASSQDFVSGVGTGELFF. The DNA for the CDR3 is TGTGCCAGCAGCCAAGATTTTGTATCGGGAGTCGGAACCGGGGAGCTGTTTTTT.

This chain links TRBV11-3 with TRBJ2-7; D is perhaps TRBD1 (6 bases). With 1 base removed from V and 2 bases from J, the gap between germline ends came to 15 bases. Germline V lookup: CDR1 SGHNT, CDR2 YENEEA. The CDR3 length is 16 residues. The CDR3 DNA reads TGTGCCAGCAGCTTAGCAGGGGCCGTACCTACCTACGAGCAGTACTTC. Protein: CASSLAGAVPTYEQYF. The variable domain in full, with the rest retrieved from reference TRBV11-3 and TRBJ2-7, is EAGVVQSPRYKIIEKKQPVAFWCNPISGHNTLYWYLQNLGQGPELLIRYENEEAVDDSQLPKDRFSAERLKGVDSTLKIQPAELGDSAVYLCASSLAGAVPTYEQYFGPGTRLTVT.

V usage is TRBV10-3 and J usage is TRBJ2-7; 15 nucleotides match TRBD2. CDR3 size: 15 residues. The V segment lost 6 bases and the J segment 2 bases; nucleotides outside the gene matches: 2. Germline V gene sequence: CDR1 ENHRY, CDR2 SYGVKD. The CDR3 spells CAIRGLAGGAYEQYF. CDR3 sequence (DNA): TGTGCCATCAGGGGACTAGCGGGAGGTGCCTACGAGCAGTACTTC.

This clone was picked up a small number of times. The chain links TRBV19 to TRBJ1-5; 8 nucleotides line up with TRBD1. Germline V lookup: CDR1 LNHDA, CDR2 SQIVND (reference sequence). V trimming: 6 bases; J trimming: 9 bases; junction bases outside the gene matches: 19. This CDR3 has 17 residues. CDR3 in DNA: TGTGCCAGTAGCGATCACGCAGGACAGGGATTGATGGGGCCCCAGCATTTT. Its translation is CASSDHAGQGLMGPQHF. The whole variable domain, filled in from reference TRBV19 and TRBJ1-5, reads DGGITQSPKYLFRKEGQNVTLSCEQNLNHDAMYWYRQDPGQGLRLIYYSQIVNDFQKGDIAEGYSVSREKKESFPLTVTSAQKNPTAFYLCASSDHAGQGLMGPQHFGDGTRLSIL.

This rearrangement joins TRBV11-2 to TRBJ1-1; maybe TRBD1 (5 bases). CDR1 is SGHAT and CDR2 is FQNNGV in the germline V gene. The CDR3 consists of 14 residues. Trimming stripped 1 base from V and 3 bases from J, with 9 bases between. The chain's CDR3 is CASSLVGQHTEAFF. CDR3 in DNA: TGTGCCAGCAGCTTAGTGGGGCAACACACTGAAGCTTTCTTT.

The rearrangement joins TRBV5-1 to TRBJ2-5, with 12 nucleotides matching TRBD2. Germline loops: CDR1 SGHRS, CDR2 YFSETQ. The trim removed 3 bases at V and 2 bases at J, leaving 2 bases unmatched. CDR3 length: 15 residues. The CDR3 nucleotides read TGCGCCAGCAGCTATACTAGCGGGGGGCAAGAGACCCAGTACTTC. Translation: CASSYTSGGQETQYF.

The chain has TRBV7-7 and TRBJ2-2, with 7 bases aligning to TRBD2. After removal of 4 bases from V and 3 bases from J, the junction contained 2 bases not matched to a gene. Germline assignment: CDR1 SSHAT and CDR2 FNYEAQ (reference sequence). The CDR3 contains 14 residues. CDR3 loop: CASSWSGDTGELFF. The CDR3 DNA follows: TGTGCCAGCAGCTGGAGCGGGGACACCGGGGAGCTGTTTTTT. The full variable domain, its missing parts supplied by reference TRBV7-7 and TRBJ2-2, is GAGVSQSPRYKVTKRGQDVTLRCDPISSHATLYWYQQALGQGPEFLTYFNYEAQPDKSGLPSDRFSAERPEGSISTLTIQRTEQRDSAMYRCASSWSGDTGELFFGEGSRLTVL.

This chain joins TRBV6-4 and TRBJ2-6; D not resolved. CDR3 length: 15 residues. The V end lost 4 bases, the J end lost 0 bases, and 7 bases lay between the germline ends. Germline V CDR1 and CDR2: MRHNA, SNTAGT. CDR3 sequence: CASSGRSSGANVLTF. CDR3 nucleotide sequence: TGTGCCAGCAGTGGAAGGAGCTCTGGGGCCAACGTCCTGACTTTC.

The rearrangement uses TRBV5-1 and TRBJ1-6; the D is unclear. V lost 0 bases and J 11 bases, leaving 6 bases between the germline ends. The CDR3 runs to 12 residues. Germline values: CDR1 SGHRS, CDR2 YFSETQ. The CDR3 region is CASSLDNPPLHF. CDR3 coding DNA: TGCGCCAGCAGCTTGGACAATCCACCCCTCCACTTT. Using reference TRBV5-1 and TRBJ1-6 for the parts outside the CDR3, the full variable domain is KAGVTQTPRYLIKTRGQQVTLSCSPISGHRSVSWYQQTPGQGLQFLFEYFSETQRNKGNFPGRFSGRQFSNSRSEMNVSTLELGDSALYLCASSLDNPPLHFGNGTRLTVT.

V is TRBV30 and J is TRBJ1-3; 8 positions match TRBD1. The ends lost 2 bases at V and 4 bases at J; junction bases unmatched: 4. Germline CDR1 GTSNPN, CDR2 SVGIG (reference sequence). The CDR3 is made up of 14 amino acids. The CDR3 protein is CAWSPTGVGNTIYF. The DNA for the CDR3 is TGTGCCTGGAGTCCGACAGGGGTAGGAAACACCATATATTTT.

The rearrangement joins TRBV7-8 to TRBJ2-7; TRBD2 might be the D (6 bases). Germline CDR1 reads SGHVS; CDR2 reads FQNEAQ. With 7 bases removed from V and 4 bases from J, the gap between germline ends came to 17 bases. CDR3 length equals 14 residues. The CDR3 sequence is CASTRAGSEYEQYF. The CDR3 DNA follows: TGTGCCAGCACTCGGGCGGGAAGTGAGTACGAGCAGTACTTC.

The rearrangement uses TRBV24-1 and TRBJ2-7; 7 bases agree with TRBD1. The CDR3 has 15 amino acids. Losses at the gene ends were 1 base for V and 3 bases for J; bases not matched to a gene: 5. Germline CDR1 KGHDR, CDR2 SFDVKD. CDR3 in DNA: TGTGCCACCAGTGATTTAGTAGGGGGCGGCTACGAGCAGTACTTC. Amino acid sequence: CATSDLVGGGYEQYF.

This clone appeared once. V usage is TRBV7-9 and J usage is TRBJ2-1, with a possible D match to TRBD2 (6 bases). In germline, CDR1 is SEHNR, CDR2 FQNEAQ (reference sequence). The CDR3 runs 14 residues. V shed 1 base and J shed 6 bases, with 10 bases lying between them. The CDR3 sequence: CASSLDVGGNEQFF. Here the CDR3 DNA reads TGTGCCAGCAGCTTAGACGTGGGGGGCAATGAGCAGTTCTTC.